Reported below is one T cell receptor (beta chain). This record belongs to a study of cytomegalovirus exposure and HLA in healthy donors. Clones were read by immunoSEQ multiplex PCR, and TCRdb kept only the in-frame ones, dropping some. This table holds roughly 150,000 clones, approximately 80% found once. This TCR came from a man aged 25-40 years in good health and CMV-seropositive. The sample was PBMCs.

In DNA form, the CDR3 reads TGTGCCAGCAGTGATCTGGGACAGCCCTACAATGAGCAGTTCTTC. Translating it yields CASSDLGQPYNEQFF. This chain links TRBV2 with TRBJ2-1; 7 positions match TRBD1. The CDR3 has 15 amino acids. Germline CDR1 SNHLY, CDR2 FYNNEI. V lost 3 bases and J lost 2; bases outside the gene matches: 4.